The rows below give T cell receptor beta chains drawn from one sample of a study of blood T cell repertoires in COVID-19. Only in-frame clones appear in the TCRdb table, and some are missing; sequencing was by immunoSEQ multiplex PCR. The table includes roughly 200,000 clones, about 87% detected once. Sequenced: peripheral blood. Every receptor here comes from a man aged 35 to 55 with active or convalescent COVID-19. CDR3s include the opening cysteine and the closing phenylalanine or tryptophan. Each record gives: clone size, D gene, V gene, CDR3 length, J gene, CDR3 protein, CDR3 DNA. The D gene is left open where the match is weak. Size is omitted from some rows. Given values are once, few, many or a class for expanded clones.

size: -; D: TRBD2; V: TRBV7-7; length: 15; J: TRBJ2-7; CDR3: CASSLEGLADYEQYF; DNA: TGTGCTAGCAGCTTAGAAGGCCTAGCGGACTACGAGCAGTACTTC
size: -; D: TRBD1; V: TRBV24-1; length: 18; J: TRBJ2-3; CDR3: CATSDLGTAMGHTDTQYF; DNA: TGTGCCACCAGTGATTTGGGGACAGCCATGGGGCACACAGATACGCAGTATTTT
size: -; D: -; V: TRBV24-1; length: 13; J: TRBJ2-5; CDR3: CATSDGGRETQYF; DNA: TGTGCCACCAGTGACGGGGGGCGGGAGACCCAGTACTTC
size: -; D: -; V: TRBV27; length: 15; J: TRBJ1-6; CDR3: CASSSSTGPNSPLHF; DNA: TGTGCCAGCAGTTCATCCACAGGGCCTAATTCACCCCTCCACTTT
size: once; D: -; V: TRBV27; length: 13; J: TRBJ2-7; CDR3: CASSTGPSYEQYF; DNA: TGTGCCAGCAGTACAGGGCCCTCCTACGAGCAGTACTTC
size: -; D: -; V: TRBV24-1; length: 15; J: TRBJ2-3; CDR3: CATSGSGPSTDTQYF; DNA: TGTGCCACCAGCGGTAGCGGCCCTAGCACAGATACGCAGTATTTT
size: -; D: -; V: TRBV2; length: 15; J: TRBJ2-7; CDR3: CASSPLDFLSYEQYF; DNA: TGTGCCAGCTCGCCCTTGGACTTTCTCTCCTACGAGCAGTACTTC
size: few; D: -; V: TRBV7-9; length: 13; J: TRBJ2-7; CDR3: CASSLPGSYEQYF; DNA: TGTGCCAGCAGCTTACCGGGGTCCTACGAGCAGTACTTC
size: -; D: -; V: TRBV7-2; length: 15; J: TRBJ1-1; CDR3: CASSLERAMNTEAFF; DNA: TGTGCCAGCAGCTTAGAGAGGGCTATGAACACTGAAGCTTTCTTT
size: -; D: TRBD1; V: TRBV19; length: 17; J: TRBJ1-2; CDR3: CASSIDHGTGINYGYTF; DNA: TGTGCCAGTAGTATAGATCACGGGACAGGGATTAACTATGGCTACACCTTC
size: -; D: TRBD1; V: TRBV28; length: 16; J: TRBJ1-1; CDR3: CASKPGQGSLGTEAFF; DNA: TGTGCCAGCAAACCGGGACAGGGTTCCCTTGGGACTGAAGCTTTCTTT
size: -; D: TRBD1; V: TRBV27; length: 15; J: TRBJ1-6; CDR3: CASSSHRGNNSPLHF; DNA: TGTGCCAGCAGTTCGCACAGGGGTAATAATTCACCCCTCCACTTT
size: -; D: TRBD1; V: TRBV7-9; length: 15; J: TRBJ1-1; CDR3: CASSPGTGAGTEAFF; DNA: TGTGCCAGCAGCCCGGGAACAGGGGCGGGTACTGAAGCTTTCTTT
size: -; D: -; V: TRBV7-6; length: 12; J: TRBJ2-1; CDR3: CASSLVEDEQFF; DNA: TGTGCCAGCAGCTTAGTAGAGGATGAGCAGTTCTTC
size: -; D: TRBD2; V: TRBV27; length: 14; J: TRBJ2-1; CDR3: CASSFSGDYNEQFF; DNA: TGTGCCAGCAGTTTTAGCGGGGATTACAATGAGCAGTTCTTC
size: -; D: TRBD1; V: TRBV11-2; length: 14; J: TRBJ2-7; CDR3: CASRRQGLSYEQYF; DNA: TGTGCCAGCCGACGACAGGGTCTCTCCTACGAGCAGTACTTC
size: -; D: TRBD1; V: TRBV27; length: 14; J: TRBJ1-5; CDR3: CASSGTGVGQPQHF; DNA: TGTGCCAGCAGTGGGACAGGGGTCGGTCAGCCCCAGCATTTT
size: -; D: TRBD1; V: TRBV2; length: 13; J: TRBJ1-1; CDR3: CASSAGTGAEAFF; DNA: TGTGCCAGCAGCGCTGGGACAGGCGCTGAAGCTTTCTTT
size: -; D: -; V: TRBV5-1; length: 15; J: TRBJ1-1; CDR3: CASSLAAGLNTEAFF; DNA: TGCGCCAGCAGCTTGGCCGCAGGGTTGAACACTGAAGCTTTCTTT
size: -; D: -; V: TRBV30; length: 11; J: TRBJ2-5; CDR3: CAWSVSKTQYF; DNA: TGTGCCTGGAGTGTATCAAAGACCCAGTACTTC
size: -; D: -; V: TRBV27; length: 14; J: TRBJ1-6; CDR3: CASSFGEPNSPLHF; DNA: TGTGCCAGCAGTTTCGGGGAACCTAATTCACCCCTCCACTTT
size: -; D: TRBD2; V: TRBV9; length: 15; J: TRBJ2-3; CDR3: CASNPAGGSTDTQYF; DNA: TGTGCCAGCAACCCCGCGGGGGGTAGCACAGATACGCAGTATTTT
size: -; D: TRBD1; V: TRBV12-5; length: 18; J: TRBJ2-1; CDR3: CASGLVRSGTGVYNEQFF; DNA: TGTGCTAGTGGTTTGGTACGATCAGGGACAGGGGTTTACAATGAGCAGTTCTTC
size: once; D: TRBD1; V: TRBV6-1; length: 16; J: TRBJ2-5; CDR3: CASSGPSTGHAETQYF; DNA: TGTGCCAGCAGTGGACCGTCGACAGGGCACGCGGAGACCCAGTACTTC
size: -; D: -; V: TRBV19; length: 18; J: TRBJ1-3; CDR3: CASSTRQPNRISGNTIYF; DNA: TGTGCCAGTAGTACCCGACAGCCTAATAGAATCTCTGGAAACACCATATATTTT
size: -; D: TRBD1; V: TRBV7-6; length: 14; J: TRBJ1-4; CDR3: CASSPRTGNEKLFF; DNA: TGTGCCAGCAGCCCCAGGACAGGGAATGAAAAACTGTTTTTT
size: once; D: TRBD2; V: TRBV9; length: 16; J: TRBJ2-3; CDR3: CASSPEGLGYTDTQYF; DNA: TGTGCCAGCAGCCCGGAAGGACTAGGGTACACAGATACGCAGTATTTT
size: -; D: -; V: TRBV20-1; length: 13; J: TRBJ2-7; CDR3: CSASQGGPYEQYF; DNA: TGCAGTGCTAGTCAGGGGGGCCCCTACGAGCAGTACTTC
size: -; D: TRBD1; V: TRBV4-1; length: 16; J: TRBJ2-3; CDR3: CASSRPSGTATDTQYF; DNA: TGCGCCAGCAGCCGCCCATCCGGGACAGCTACAGATACGCAGTATTTT
size: -; D: TRBD2; V: TRBV11-3; length: 15; J: TRBJ2-5; CDR3: CASGESGLAGGSQYF; DNA: TGTGCCAGCGGGGAATCGGGACTAGCGGGGGGGTCCCAGTACTTC
size: few; D: -; V: TRBV30; length: 15; J: TRBJ2-1; CDR3: CAGEGGEGAKDEQFF; DNA: TGTGCCGGAGAGGGGGGAGAGGGGGCGAAAGATGAGCAGTTCTTC
size: -; D: TRBD2; V: TRBV4-2; length: 19; J: TRBJ2-6; CDR3: CASSQDPAGGPTGANVLTF; DNA: TGTGCCAGCAGCCAAGACCCAGCGGGGGGGCCAACTGGGGCCAACGTCCTGACTTTC
size: -; D: TRBD1; V: TRBV27; length: 13; J: TRBJ2-3; CDR3: CASSLTQGDTQYF; DNA: TGTGCCAGCAGTTTAACACAGGGGGATACGCAGTATTTT
size: -; D: TRBD1; V: TRBV19; length: 18; J: TRBJ1-5; CDR3: CASSSNIPGQGNNQPQHF; DNA: TGTGCCAGTAGTTCTAACATACCGGGACAGGGTAACAATCAGCCCCAGCATTTT
size: -; D: TRBD1; V: TRBV11-2; length: 15; J: TRBJ2-2; CDR3: CASSSRDRVTGELFF; DNA: TGTGCCAGCAGCTCCCGGGACAGGGTTACCGGGGAGCTGTTTTTT
size: -; D: -; V: TRBV12-3/TRBV12-4; length: 13; J: TRBJ2-1; CDR3: CASSLGGGPEQFF; DNA: TGTGCCAGCAGTTTAGGGGGGGGGCCCGAGCAGTTCTTC
size: -; D: TRBD1; V: TRBV6-1; length: 14; J: TRBJ1-2; CDR3: CASSEAQGTYGYTF; DNA: TGTGCCAGCAGTGAAGCACAGGGGACCTATGGCTACACCTTC
size: -; D: -; V: TRBV5-8; length: 12; J: TRBJ1-2; CDR3: CASSISLRSYTF; DNA: TGTGCCAGCAGCATCTCGCTGAGGAGCTACACCTTC
size: -; D: -; V: TRBV25-1; length: 14; J: TRBJ2-1; CDR3: CASGTLSSYNEQFF; DNA: TGTGCCAGCGGTACTTTAAGCTCCTACAATGAGCAGTTCTTC
size: -; D: TRBD2; V: TRBV27; length: 13; J: TRBJ2-7; CDR3: CATCPGGGREQYF; DNA: TGTGCCACCTGCCCCGGGGGGGGGCGCGAGCAGTACTTC
size: -; D: TRBD1; V: TRBV28; length: 14; J: TRBJ1-1; CDR3: CASKEGTGDTEAFF; DNA: TGTGCCAGCAAGGAGGGGACAGGGGACACTGAAGCTTTCTTT
size: -; D: -; V: TRBV2; length: 13; J: TRBJ2-1; CDR3: CASSQGLYNEQFF; DNA: TGTGCCAGCAGTCAGGGCCTATACAATGAGCAGTTCTTC
size: -; D: -; V: TRBV30; length: 15; J: TRBJ1-3; CDR3: CAWGPKGVTGNTIYF; DNA: TGTGCCTGGGGACCAAAGGGGGTAACTGGAAACACCATATATTTT